The clone carrying this TCR beta chain has more than one count but fewer than ten. The antigen is undetermined. Sorted populations all exceeded 95% purity. Trimming removed 1 base at V and 2 bases at J, with 13 bases between. Germline CDR1 is SGHRS and CDR2 is YFSETQ. The CDR3 length is 15 residues. This sample was taken from a study of beta chain features in type 1 diabetes. In the study overall: Taken together, all samples contributed 107,917,701 examined sorted cells.

As every portion of the isolated RNA was reverse transcribed, the sequencing read expressed TCRB transcripts. There were approximately 3.5 million reads on average in the naive, central memory and regulatory T cell samples. The assay was immunoSEQ multiplex PCR, and TCRdb's table has in-frame clones only and misses some. The table includes 500,000 to 650,000 clones, 9.5% to 15% detected once. Study-level findings and limits: A moderate, significant TCRB CDR3 shortening appeared in type 1 diabetes across four CD4+ subsets. More deletions and fewer insertions at VDJ junctions were found in patients with type 1 diabetes.

The sample consisted of naive CD4+ T cells from blood. The origin of this receptor is a man aged 30 to 39 with type 1 diabetes. The rearrangement links TRBV5-1 to TRBJ2-7; D remains ambiguous. The DNA for the CDR3 is TGCGCCAGCAGCTTGATGTGGTCTCCCACCTACGAGCAGTACTTC. This codes for CASSLMWSPTYEQYF. The full variable domain, completed using reference TRBV5-1 and TRBJ2-7, is KAGVTQTPRYLIKTRGQQVTLSCSPISGHRSVSWYQQTPGQGLQFLFEYFSETQRNKGNFPGRFSGRQFSNSRSEMNVSTLELGDSALYLCASSLMWSPTYEQYFGPGTRLTVT.